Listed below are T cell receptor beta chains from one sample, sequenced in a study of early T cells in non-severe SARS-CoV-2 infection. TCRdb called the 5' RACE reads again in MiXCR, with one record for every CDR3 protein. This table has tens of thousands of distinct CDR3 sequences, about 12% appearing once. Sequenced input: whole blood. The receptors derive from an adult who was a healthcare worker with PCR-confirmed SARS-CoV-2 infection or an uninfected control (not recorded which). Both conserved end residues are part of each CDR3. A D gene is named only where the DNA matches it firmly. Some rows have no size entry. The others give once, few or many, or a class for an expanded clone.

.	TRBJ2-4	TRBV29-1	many	TGCAGCGTTGATAGCGAGGGTAGAGACATTCAGTACTTC	CSVDSEGRDIQYF
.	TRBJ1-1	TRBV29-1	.	TGCAGCGCCCTAACCGCGACGAACACTGAAGCTTTCTTT	CSALTATNTEAFF
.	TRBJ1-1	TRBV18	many	TGTGCCAGCTCAATACGTGATGAAGCTTTCTTT	CASSIRDEAFF
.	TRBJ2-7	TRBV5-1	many	TGCGCCAGCCGCCGAGAGCCCCAAGAGGTCGACGAGCAGTACTTC	CASRREPQEVDEQYF
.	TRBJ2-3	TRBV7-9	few	TGTGCCAGCAGCGCAGGGACATATACGCAGTATTTT	CASSAGTYTQYF
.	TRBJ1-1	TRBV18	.	TGTGCCAGCTCCATAGTCTTCGGGAACCCTACTGAAGCTTTCTTT	CASSIVFGNPTEAFF
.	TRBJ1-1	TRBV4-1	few	TGCGCCAGCAGCCAAGGTATAGGGACTGAAGCTTTCTTT	CASSQGIGTEAFF
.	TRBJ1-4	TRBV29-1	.	TGCAGCGTTGAGGTCCTCGGGGGTGAAAAACTGTTTTTT	CSVEVLGGEKLFF
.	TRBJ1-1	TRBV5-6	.	TGTGCCAGCAGCTCGCATGACTTCATGAACACTGAAGCTTTCTTT	CASSSHDFMNTEAFF
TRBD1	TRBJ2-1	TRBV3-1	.	TGTGCCAGCAGCGGGACAGCCAGCTCCTACAATGAGCAGTTCTTC	CASSGTASSYNEQFF
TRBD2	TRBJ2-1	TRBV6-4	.	TGTGCCAGCAGTGAAACTAGCGCCTATTACAATGAGCAGTTCTTC	CASSETSAYYNEQFF
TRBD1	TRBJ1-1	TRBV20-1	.	TGCAGTGCGCTTAAGGACAGGGGCACTGAAGCTTTCTTT	CSALKDRGTEAFF
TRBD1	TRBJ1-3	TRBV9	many	TGTGCCAGCAGCCTCCGAGGACAGGGCTACTCTGGAAACACCATATATTTT	CASSLRGQGYSGNTIYF
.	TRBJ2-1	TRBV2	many	TGTGCCACCGCCGGGGGCTCCTACAATGAGCAGTTCTTC	CATAGGSYNEQFF
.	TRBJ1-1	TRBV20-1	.	TGCAGTGCTAGTGGGACCCGAGCTTTCTTT	CSASGTRAFF
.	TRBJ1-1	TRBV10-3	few	TGTGCCATGACCGCACAGATGAACACTGAAGCTTTCTTT	CAMTAQMNTEAFF
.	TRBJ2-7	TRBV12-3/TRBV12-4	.	TGTGCCAGCAGTCGAACACCGGGGAACGAGCAGTACTTC	CASSRTPGNEQYF
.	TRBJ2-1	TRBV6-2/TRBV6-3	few	TGTGCCAGCAGTTACTTAGGGGACTCAGACAATGAGCAGTTCTTC	CASSYLGDSDNEQFF
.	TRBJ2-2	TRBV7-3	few	TGTGCCAGCAGCCTAGAGTGGGGGCGAACCGGGGAGCTGTTTTTT	CASSLEWGRTGELFF
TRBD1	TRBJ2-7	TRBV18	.	TGTGCCAGCTCACGGGGGGACAGGGCCTACGAGCAGTACTTC	CASSRGDRAYEQYF
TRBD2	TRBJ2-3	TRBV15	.	TGTGCCACCAGCAGAGGACTAGCAGCTAGCACAGATACGCAGTATTTT	CATSRGLAASTDTQYF
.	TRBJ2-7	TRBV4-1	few	TGCGCCAGCAGCCAGGAAGGGGCCTACGAGCAGTACTTC	CASSQEGAYEQYF
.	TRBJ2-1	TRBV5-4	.	TGTGCCAGCAGCTTGCAGGCCGCGGCCGTTGAGCAGTTCTTC	CASSLQAAAVEQFF
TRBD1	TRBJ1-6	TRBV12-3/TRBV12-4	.	TGTGCCAGCAGTTTAAGTGGAGGGACAGGGAGTTCACCCCTCCACTTT	CASSLSGGTGSSPLHF
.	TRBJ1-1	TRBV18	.	TGTGCCAGCTCCTCCCTCACTGGCAACACTGAAGCTTTCTTT	CASSSLTGNTEAFF
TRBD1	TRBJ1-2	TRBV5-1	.	TGCGCCAGCAGCTTGACGGATCGACAGGGCATTTCTGGCTACACCTTC	CASSLTDRQGISGYTF
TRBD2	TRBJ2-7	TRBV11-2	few	TGTGCCAGCAGCTTAGCTAGCGGACTACCCTACGAGCAGTACTTC	CASSLASGLPYEQYF
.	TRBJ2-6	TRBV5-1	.	TGCGTCAGCAGCTCAGGGGCTGGGGCCAACGTCCTGACTTTC	CVSSSGAGANVLTF
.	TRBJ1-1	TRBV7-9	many	TGTGCCAGCAGCTTAGGGGACTCGGGTGGCGGGAACACTGAAGCTTTCTTT	CASSLGDSGGGNTEAFF
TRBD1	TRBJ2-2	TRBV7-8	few	TGTGCCAGCAGCGCTAACCCGCCCGGGGACAGGTTCATCGGGGAGCTGTTTTTT	CASSANPPGDRFIGELFF
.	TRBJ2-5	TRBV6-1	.	TGTGCCAGCAGTGAGAATCGGGGGCGAAAGGAGACCCAGTACTTC	CASSENRGRKETQYF
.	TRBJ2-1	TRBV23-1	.	TGCGCCAGCAGTCCGACCCCGTTCTTTGGGCAGTTCTTC	CASSPTPFFGQFF
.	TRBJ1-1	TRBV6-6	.	TGTGCCAGCAGTTACGTCAGGGGCTTGAACACTGAAGCTTTCTTT	CASSYVRGLNTEAFF